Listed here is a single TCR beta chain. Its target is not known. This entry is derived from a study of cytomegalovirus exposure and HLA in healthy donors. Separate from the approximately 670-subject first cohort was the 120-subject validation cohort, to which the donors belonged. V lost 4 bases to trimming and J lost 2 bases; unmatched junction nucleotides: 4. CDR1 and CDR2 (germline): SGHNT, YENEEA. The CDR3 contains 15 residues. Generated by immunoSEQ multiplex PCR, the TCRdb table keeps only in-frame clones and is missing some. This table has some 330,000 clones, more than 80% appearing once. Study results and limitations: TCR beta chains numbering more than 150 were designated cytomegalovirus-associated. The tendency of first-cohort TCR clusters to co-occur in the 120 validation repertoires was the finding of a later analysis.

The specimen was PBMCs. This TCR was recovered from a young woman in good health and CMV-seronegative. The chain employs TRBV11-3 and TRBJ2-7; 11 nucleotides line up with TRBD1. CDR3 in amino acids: CASSSGQGATYEQYF. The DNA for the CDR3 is TGTGCCAGCAGCTCTGGACAGGGGGCTACCTACGAGCAGTACTTC.